Listed below are T cell receptor beta chains from one sample, sequenced in a study of blood T cell repertoires in COVID-19. The repertoire was sequenced with immunoSEQ multiplex PCR; TCRdb's copy has only in-frame clones and lacks some. The sample has approximately 74,000 clones; around 79% are singletons. Input material: peripheral blood. Receptors originate from a man in his 60s with acute or convalescent COVID-19. CDR3s include the opening cysteine and the closing phenylalanine or tryptophan. A D gene is named only where the DNA matches it firmly. Clone size is stated in some rows and not others, as once, few, many or a class when expanded.

v_call: TRBV5-1; d_call: -; clone_size: -; cdr3_length: 15; j_call: TRBJ2-3; cdr3_aa: CASRTEPSAGDTQYF; cdr3_nt: TGCGCCAGCAGAACAGAACCGTCAGCGGGAGATACGCAGTATTTT
v_call: TRBV5-8; d_call: -; clone_size: -; cdr3_length: 14; j_call: TRBJ1-2; cdr3_aa: CASSLDTGNYGYTF; cdr3_nt: TGTGCCAGCAGCTTGGACACGGGAAACTATGGCTACACCTTC
v_call: TRBV11-2; d_call: TRBD1; clone_size: -; cdr3_length: 13; j_call: TRBJ1-1; cdr3_aa: CASSLGDRVMTFF; cdr3_nt: TGTGCCAGCAGCTTAGGCGACAGGGTGATGACTTTCTTT
v_call: TRBV7-2; d_call: TRBD2; clone_size: -; cdr3_length: 15; j_call: TRBJ2-5; cdr3_aa: CASSEYARGGETQYF; cdr3_nt: TGTGCCAGCAGCGAGTATGCCCGGGGGGGAGAGACCCAGTACTTC
v_call: TRBV5-1; d_call: TRBD1; clone_size: -; cdr3_length: 15; j_call: TRBJ1-1; cdr3_aa: CASRGQGSLNTEAFF; cdr3_nt: TGCGCCAGCAGAGGACAGGGGTCCTTGAACACTGAAGCTTTCTTT
v_call: TRBV10-3; d_call: -; clone_size: -; cdr3_length: 14; j_call: TRBJ2-2; cdr3_aa: CAIRPGLITGELFF; cdr3_nt: TGTGCCATCAGGCCGGGACTCATCACCGGGGAGCTGTTTTTT
v_call: TRBV4-3; d_call: -; clone_size: few; cdr3_length: 15; j_call: TRBJ1-4; cdr3_aa: CASSHGNREGEKLFF; cdr3_nt: TGCGCCAGCAGCCATGGGAACAGGGAGGGTGAAAAACTGTTTTTT
v_call: TRBV4-3; d_call: TRBD1; clone_size: -; cdr3_length: 17; j_call: TRBJ1-3; cdr3_aa: CASSSRPQGADGNTIYF; cdr3_nt: TGCGCCAGCAGCTCCCGGCCTCAGGGGGCGGATGGAAACACCATATATTTT
v_call: TRBV29-1; d_call: -; clone_size: few; cdr3_length: 13; j_call: TRBJ2-6; cdr3_aa: CSVGGQSANVLTF; cdr3_nt: TGCAGCGTGGGGGGACAGTCGGCCAACGTCCTGACTTTC
v_call: TRBV14; d_call: TRBD1; clone_size: -; cdr3_length: 15; j_call: TRBJ1-6; cdr3_aa: CASSQGQGPNSPLHF; cdr3_nt: TGTGCCAGCAGCCAGGGACAGGGCCCCAATTCACCCCTCCACTTT
v_call: TRBV7-3; d_call: -; clone_size: -; cdr3_length: 16; j_call: TRBJ2-3; cdr3_aa: CASSPRRSSSTDTQYF; cdr3_nt: TGTGCCAGCAGCCCACGACGGAGCTCTAGCACAGATACGCAGTATTTT
v_call: TRBV6-2/TRBV6-3; d_call: -; clone_size: -; cdr3_length: 17; j_call: TRBJ1-6; cdr3_aa: CASSYPPGGNANSPLHF; cdr3_nt: TGTGCCAGCAGTTACCCACCCGGGGGGAATGCCAATTCACCCCTCCACTTT
v_call: TRBV5-5; d_call: -; clone_size: -; cdr3_length: 13; j_call: TRBJ1-5; cdr3_aa: CASSLAVNQPQHF; cdr3_nt: TGTGCCAGCAGCTTGGCGGTGAATCAGCCCCAGCATTTT
v_call: TRBV5-1; d_call: -; clone_size: -; cdr3_length: 14; j_call: TRBJ1-5; cdr3_aa: CASSPDSSYQPQHF; cdr3_nt: TGCGCCAGCAGCCCAGACAGCTCGTATCAGCCCCAGCATTTT
v_call: TRBV5-4; d_call: TRBD2; clone_size: -; cdr3_length: 16; j_call: TRBJ2-2; cdr3_aa: CASSSGLAESAGELFF; cdr3_nt: TGTGCCAGCAGCTCGGGACTAGCGGAATCGGCCGGGGAGCTGTTTTTT
v_call: TRBV19; d_call: -; clone_size: many; cdr3_length: 13; j_call: TRBJ2-5; cdr3_aa: CASSMDFQETQYF; cdr3_nt: TGTGCCAGTAGTATGGACTTCCAGGAGACCCAGTACTTC
v_call: TRBV5-4; d_call: TRBD2; clone_size: -; cdr3_length: 15; j_call: TRBJ2-5; cdr3_aa: CASSLDGGGGETQYF; cdr3_nt: TGTGCCAGCAGCTTGGACGGCGGGGGTGGAGAGACCCAGTACTTC
v_call: TRBV4-3; d_call: TRBD1; clone_size: -; cdr3_length: 16; j_call: TRBJ1-3; cdr3_aa: CASSQGDRAIGNTIYF; cdr3_nt: TGCGCCAGCAGCCAGGGAGACAGGGCGATCGGAAACACCATATATTTT
v_call: TRBV6-5; d_call: -; clone_size: -; cdr3_length: 13; j_call: TRBJ1-1; cdr3_aa: CASSPDKNTEAFF; cdr3_nt: TGTGCCAGCAGTCCCGACAAGAACACTGAAGCTTTCTTT
v_call: TRBV7-9; d_call: -; clone_size: -; cdr3_length: 12; j_call: TRBJ1-5; cdr3_aa: CASSSPNQPQHF; cdr3_nt: TGTGCCAGCAGCTCCCCAAATCAGCCCCAGCATTTT
v_call: TRBV2; d_call: -; clone_size: -; cdr3_length: 10; j_call: TRBJ2-1; cdr3_aa: CASKRDEQFF; cdr3_nt: TGTGCCAGCAAGAGGGATGAGCAGTTCTTC
v_call: TRBV30; d_call: -; clone_size: once; cdr3_length: 12; j_call: TRBJ1-5; cdr3_aa: CAWDQGYQPQHF; cdr3_nt: TGTGCCTGGGACCAGGGGTATCAGCCCCAGCATTTT
v_call: TRBV3-1/TRBV3-2; d_call: TRBD1; clone_size: -; cdr3_length: 15; j_call: TRBJ2-7; cdr3_aa: CASSSSPDRGHEQYF; cdr3_nt: TGTGCCAGCAGCTCATCACCGGACAGGGGACACGAGCAGTACTTC
v_call: TRBV15; d_call: TRBD1; clone_size: -; cdr3_length: 14; j_call: TRBJ1-5; cdr3_aa: CATSRGQGSEPQHF; cdr3_nt: TGTGCCACCAGCCGGGGACAGGGAAGTGAACCCCAGCATTTT
v_call: TRBV4-2; d_call: -; clone_size: -; cdr3_length: 15; j_call: TRBJ1-1; cdr3_aa: CASSQPNREFTEAFF; cdr3_nt: TGTGCCAGCAGCCAGCCCAACAGGGAATTCACTGAAGCTTTCTTT
v_call: TRBV14; d_call: TRBD2; clone_size: -; cdr3_length: 15; j_call: TRBJ2-7; cdr3_aa: CASSLSGLAGGEQYF; cdr3_nt: TGTGCCAGCAGCCTAAGTGGGCTAGCGGGGGGCGAGCAGTACTTC
v_call: TRBV6-1; d_call: -; clone_size: -; cdr3_length: 13; j_call: TRBJ2-2; cdr3_aa: CASNTAGTGELFF; cdr3_nt: TGTGCCAGCAACACAGCAGGGACCGGGGAGCTGTTTTTT
v_call: TRBV11-2; d_call: -; clone_size: -; cdr3_length: 16; j_call: TRBJ1-3; cdr3_aa: CASSSRGGRPGNTIYF; cdr3_nt: TGTGCCAGCAGCTCCCGGGGGGGTCGACCTGGAAACACCATATATTTT
v_call: TRBV7-2; d_call: TRBD1; clone_size: once; cdr3_length: 15; j_call: TRBJ1-6; cdr3_aa: CASSLGQGYNSPLHF; cdr3_nt: TGTGCCAGCAGCTTGGGACAGGGCTATAATTCACCCCTCCACTTT
v_call: TRBV6-4; d_call: -; clone_size: -; cdr3_length: 12; j_call: TRBJ1-2; cdr3_aa: CASPFLNYGYTF; cdr3_nt: TGTGCCAGCCCGTTCCTGAACTATGGCTACACCTTC
v_call: TRBV30; d_call: -; clone_size: few; cdr3_length: 14; j_call: TRBJ1-3; cdr3_aa: CAWRETGSKNTIYF; cdr3_nt: TGTGCCTGGAGAGAGACAGGCTCAAAGAACACCATATATTTT
v_call: TRBV18; d_call: TRBD1; clone_size: -; cdr3_length: 15; j_call: TRBJ2-5; cdr3_aa: CASSPRTGPQETQYF; cdr3_nt: TGTGCCAGCTCACCCAGGACAGGGCCCCAAGAGACCCAGTACTTC
v_call: TRBV7-6; d_call: TRBD1; clone_size: -; cdr3_length: 18; j_call: TRBJ1-1; cdr3_aa: CASSLGGQGAIWNTEAFF; cdr3_nt: TGTGCCAGCAGCTTAGGAGGACAGGGGGCAATCTGGAACACTGAAGCTTTCTTT
v_call: TRBV25-1; d_call: TRBD2; clone_size: -; cdr3_length: 14; j_call: TRBJ2-1; cdr3_aa: CASSEAGGYNEQFF; cdr3_nt: TGTGCCAGCAGTGAGGCGGGGGGGTACAATGAGCAGTTCTTC
v_call: TRBV18; d_call: TRBD1; clone_size: -; cdr3_length: 16; j_call: TRBJ1-1; cdr3_aa: CASSQAGTDLNTEAFF; cdr3_nt: TGTGCCAGCTCACAAGCCGGGACAGATTTGAACACTGAAGCTTTCTTT
v_call: TRBV2; d_call: -; clone_size: few; cdr3_length: 10; j_call: TRBJ1-6; cdr3_aa: CASSGGPLHF; cdr3_nt: TGTGCCAGCAGTGGAGGGCCCCTCCACTTT
v_call: TRBV30; d_call: TRBD1; clone_size: -; cdr3_length: 13; j_call: TRBJ1-2; cdr3_aa: CAWTVRGPYGYTF; cdr3_nt: TGTGCCTGGACCGTTAGGGGGCCCTATGGCTACACCTTC